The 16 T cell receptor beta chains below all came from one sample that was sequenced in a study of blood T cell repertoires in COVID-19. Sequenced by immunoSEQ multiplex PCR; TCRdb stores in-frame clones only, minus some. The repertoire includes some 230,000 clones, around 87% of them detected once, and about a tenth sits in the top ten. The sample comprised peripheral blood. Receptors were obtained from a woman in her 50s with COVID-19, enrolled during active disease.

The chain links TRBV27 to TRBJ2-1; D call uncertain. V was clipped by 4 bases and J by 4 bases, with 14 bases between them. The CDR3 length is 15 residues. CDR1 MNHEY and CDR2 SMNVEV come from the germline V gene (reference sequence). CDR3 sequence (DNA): TGTGCCAGCAGTTCTGACACATCTGTTTACAATGAGCAGTTCTTC. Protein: CASSSDTSVYNEQFF.

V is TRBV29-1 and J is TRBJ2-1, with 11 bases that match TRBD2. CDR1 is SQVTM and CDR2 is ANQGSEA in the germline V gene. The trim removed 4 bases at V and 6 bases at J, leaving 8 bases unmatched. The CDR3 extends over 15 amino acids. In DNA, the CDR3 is TGCAGCGTTGTCGAGAGACTAGCGGGAACCAATGAGCAGTTCTTC. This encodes CSVVERLAGTNEQFF.

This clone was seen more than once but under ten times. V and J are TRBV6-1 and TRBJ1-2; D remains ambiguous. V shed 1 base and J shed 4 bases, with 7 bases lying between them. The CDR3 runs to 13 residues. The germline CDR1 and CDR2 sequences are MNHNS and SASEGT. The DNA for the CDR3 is TGTGCCAGCAGTGAAGTCAACTTCTATGGCTACACCTTC. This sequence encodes CASSEVNFYGYTF.

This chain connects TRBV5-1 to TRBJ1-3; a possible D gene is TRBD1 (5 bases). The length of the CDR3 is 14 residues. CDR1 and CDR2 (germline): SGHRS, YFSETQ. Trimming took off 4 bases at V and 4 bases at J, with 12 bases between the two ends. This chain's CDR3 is CASSSREAGNTIYF. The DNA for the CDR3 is TGCGCCAGCAGCAGCAGGGAGGCCGGAAACACCATATATTTT.

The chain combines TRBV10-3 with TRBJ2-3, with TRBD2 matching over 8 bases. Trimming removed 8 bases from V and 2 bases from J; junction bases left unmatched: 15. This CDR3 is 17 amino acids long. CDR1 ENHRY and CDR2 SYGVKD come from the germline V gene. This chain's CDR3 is CAIAEGSGGGFTDTQYF. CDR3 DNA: TGTGCCATCGCCGAGGGGAGCGGGGGTGGTTTCACAGATACGCAGTATTTT.

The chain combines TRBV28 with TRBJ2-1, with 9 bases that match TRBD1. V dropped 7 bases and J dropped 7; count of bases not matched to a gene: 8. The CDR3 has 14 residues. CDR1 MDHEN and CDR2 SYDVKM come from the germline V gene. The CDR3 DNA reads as TGTGCCAGCATCAAGACAGGGGGGATAAATGAGCAGTTCTTC. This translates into CASIKTGGINEQFF. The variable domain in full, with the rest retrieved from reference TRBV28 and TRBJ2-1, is DVKVTQSSRYLVKRTGEKVFLECVQDMDHENMFWYRQDPGLGLRLIYFSYDVKMKEKGDIPEGYSVSREKKERFSLILESASTNQTSMYLCASIKTGGINEQFFGPGTRLTVL.

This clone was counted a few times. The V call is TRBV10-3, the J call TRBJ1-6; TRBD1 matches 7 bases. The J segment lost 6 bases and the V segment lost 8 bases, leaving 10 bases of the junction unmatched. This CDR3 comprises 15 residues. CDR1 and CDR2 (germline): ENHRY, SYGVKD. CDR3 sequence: CAIAPTGVGNSPLHF. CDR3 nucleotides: TGTGCCATCGCCCCTACAGGGGTGGGTAATTCACCCCTCCACTTT.

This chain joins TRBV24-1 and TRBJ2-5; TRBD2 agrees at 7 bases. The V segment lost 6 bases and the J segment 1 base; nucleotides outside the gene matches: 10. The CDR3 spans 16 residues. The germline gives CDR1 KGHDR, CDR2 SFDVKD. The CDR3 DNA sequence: TGTGCCACCAGTCCGTGGCCGCTAGCGGCCCAAGAGACCCAGTACTTC. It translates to CATSPWPLAAQETQYF.

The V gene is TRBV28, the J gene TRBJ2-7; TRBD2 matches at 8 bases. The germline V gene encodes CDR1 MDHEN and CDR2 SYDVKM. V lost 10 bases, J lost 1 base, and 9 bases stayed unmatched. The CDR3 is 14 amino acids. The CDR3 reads CATVERGISYEQYF. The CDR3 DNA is TGTGCCACCGTGGAGCGGGGGATTTCCTACGAGCAGTACTTC. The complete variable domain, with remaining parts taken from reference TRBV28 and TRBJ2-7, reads DVKVTQSSRYLVKRTGEKVFLECVQDMDHENMFWYRQDPGLGLRLIYFSYDVKMKEKGDIPEGYSVSREKKERFSLILESASTNQTSMYLCATVERGISYEQYFGPGTRLTVT.

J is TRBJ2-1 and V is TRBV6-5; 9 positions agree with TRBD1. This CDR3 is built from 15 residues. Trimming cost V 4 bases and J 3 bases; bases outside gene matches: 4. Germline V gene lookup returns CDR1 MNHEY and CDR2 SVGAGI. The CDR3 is CASSSGTGNYNEQFF. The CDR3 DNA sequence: TGTGCCAGCAGTTCCGGGACAGGGAACTACAATGAGCAGTTCTTC.

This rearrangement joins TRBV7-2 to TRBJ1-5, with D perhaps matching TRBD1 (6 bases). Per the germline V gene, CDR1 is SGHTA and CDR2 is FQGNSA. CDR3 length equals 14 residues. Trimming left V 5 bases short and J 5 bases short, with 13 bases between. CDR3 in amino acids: CASSKSEGDQPQHF. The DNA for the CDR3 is TGTGCCAGCAGCAAATCTGAGGGGGATCAGCCCCAGCATTTT.

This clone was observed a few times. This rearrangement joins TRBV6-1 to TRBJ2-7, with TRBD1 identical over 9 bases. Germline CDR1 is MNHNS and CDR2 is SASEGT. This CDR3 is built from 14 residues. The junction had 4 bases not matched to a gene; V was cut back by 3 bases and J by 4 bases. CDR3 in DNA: TGTGCCAGCAGTGAGGGGACAGGGTTTTACGAGCAGTACGTC. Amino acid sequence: CASSEGTGFYEQYV.

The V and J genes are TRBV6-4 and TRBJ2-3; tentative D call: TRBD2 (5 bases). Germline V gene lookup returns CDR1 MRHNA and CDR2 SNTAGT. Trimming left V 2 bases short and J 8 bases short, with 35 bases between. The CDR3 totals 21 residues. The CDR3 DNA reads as TGTGCCAGCAGTGACGCCCTCCCCCACGGACTTCCGGCTAGGCCGCAACCTACGCAGTATTTT. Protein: CASSDALPHGLPARPQPTQYF.

For the CDR3, the DNA is TGCGCCAGCAGCCAACTAGACAGATATAATGAAAAACTGTTTTTT. As protein: CASSQLDRYNEKLFF. The chain links TRBV4-3 to TRBJ1-4, with a weak D call TRBD1 (5 bases). CDR1 LGHNA and CDR2 YSLEER come from the germline V gene. V was trimmed by 2 bases and J by 4 bases, leaving 11 bases between them. This CDR3 has 15 residues.

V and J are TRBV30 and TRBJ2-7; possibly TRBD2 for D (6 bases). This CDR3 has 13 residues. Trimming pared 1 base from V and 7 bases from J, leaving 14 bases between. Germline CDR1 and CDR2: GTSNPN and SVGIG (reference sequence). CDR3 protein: CAWSDGLPGEQYF. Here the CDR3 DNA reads TGTGCCTGGAGTGATGGACTACCGGGGGAGCAGTACTTC.

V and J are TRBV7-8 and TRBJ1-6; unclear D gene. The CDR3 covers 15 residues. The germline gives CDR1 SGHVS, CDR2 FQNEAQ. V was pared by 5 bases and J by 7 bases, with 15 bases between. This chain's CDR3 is CASSPWGELNSPLHF. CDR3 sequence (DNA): TGTGCCAGCAGCCCCTGGGGAGAACTCAATTCACCCCTCCACTTT.